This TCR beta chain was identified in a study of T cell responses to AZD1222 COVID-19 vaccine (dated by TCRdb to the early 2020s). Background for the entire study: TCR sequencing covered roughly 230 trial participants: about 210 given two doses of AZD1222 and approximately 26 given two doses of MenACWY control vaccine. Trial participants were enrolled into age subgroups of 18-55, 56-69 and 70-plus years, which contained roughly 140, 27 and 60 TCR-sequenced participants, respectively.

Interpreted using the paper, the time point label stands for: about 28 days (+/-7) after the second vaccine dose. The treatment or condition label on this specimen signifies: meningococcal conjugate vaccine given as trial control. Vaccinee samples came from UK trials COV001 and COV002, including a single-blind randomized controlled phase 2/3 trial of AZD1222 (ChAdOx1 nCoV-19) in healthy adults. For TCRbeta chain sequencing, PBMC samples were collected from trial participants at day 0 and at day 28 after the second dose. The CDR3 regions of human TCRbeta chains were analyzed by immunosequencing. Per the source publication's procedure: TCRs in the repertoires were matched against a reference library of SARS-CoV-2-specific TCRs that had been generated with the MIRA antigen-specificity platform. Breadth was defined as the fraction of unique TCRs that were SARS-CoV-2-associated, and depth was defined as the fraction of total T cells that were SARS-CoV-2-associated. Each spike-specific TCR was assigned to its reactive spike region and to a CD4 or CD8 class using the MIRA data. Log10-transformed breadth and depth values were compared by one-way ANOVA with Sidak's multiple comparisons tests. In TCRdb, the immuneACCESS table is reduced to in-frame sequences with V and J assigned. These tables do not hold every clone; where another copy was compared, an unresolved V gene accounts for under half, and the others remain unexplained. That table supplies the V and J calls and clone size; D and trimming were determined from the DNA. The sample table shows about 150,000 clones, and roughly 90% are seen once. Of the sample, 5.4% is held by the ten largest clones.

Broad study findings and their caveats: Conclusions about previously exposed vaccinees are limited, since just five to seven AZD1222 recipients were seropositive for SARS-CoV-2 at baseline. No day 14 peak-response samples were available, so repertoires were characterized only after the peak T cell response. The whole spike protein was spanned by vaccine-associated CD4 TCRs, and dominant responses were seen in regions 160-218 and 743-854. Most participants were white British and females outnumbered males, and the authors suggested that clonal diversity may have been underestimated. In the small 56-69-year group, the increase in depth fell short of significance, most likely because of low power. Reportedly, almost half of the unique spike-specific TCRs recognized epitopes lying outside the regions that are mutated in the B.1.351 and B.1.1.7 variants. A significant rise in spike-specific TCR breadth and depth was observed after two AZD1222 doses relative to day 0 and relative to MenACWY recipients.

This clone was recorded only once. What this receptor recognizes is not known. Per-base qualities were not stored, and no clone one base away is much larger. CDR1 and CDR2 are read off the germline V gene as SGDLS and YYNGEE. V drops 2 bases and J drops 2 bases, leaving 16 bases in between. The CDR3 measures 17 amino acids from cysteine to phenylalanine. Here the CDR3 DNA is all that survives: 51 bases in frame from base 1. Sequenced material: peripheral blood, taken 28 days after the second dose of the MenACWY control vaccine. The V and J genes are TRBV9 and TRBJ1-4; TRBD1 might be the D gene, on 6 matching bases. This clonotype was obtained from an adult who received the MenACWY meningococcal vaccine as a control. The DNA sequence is TGTGCCAGCAGCGTGGAGGACAGAAGGCCCACTAATGAAAAACTGTTTTTT. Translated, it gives CASSVEDRRPTNEKLFF.